This T cell receptor (beta chain) originates from a study of identical twins. The CDR3 is 15 residues long. V was shortened by 8 bases and J by 0 bases, with 15 bases between the two germline ends. Germline values: CDR1 MGHRA, CDR2 YSYEKL. TCRdb recomputed calls from the 5' RACE reads with MiXCR, one row per CDR3 protein. Among a few hundred thousand distinct CDR3 sequences listed, about 9% were seen once. The sequenced material came from naive T cells sorted from blood. The gene calls are TRBV4-1 and TRBJ2-3, with a possible D match to TRBD2 (7 bases). The TCR comes from a woman in her forties or fifties in good health. Here the CDR3 DNA reads TGCGCCAGCGGCGGGGGCGAAGATAGCACAGATACGCAGTATTTT. Amino acids: CASGGGEDSTDTQYF.